This passage covers 26 T cell receptor beta chains from one sample sequenced in a study of T cells in Graves' hyperthyroidism and ophthalmopathy. Amplification of TCR beta CDR3 regions was performed using RNA transcripts as template. A first-round RT-PCR of the TCR CDR3 used the HTBI primer set. MiXCR, run by TCRdb on the multiplex PCR reads, gives a single entry per CDR3 protein. The data contain some 320,000 distinct CDR3 sequences, 12% to 15% of them singletons. The material sequenced was blood. The source is a woman aged 40 to 50 with Graves' ophthalmopathy.

This clonotype was counted ten times or more. The CDR3, as DNA: TGTGCCAGCAGCTTAGTTTCCGGAAGTACTGAAGCTTTCTTT. Amino acids: CASSLVSGSTEAFF. The gene calls are TRBV11-3 and TRBJ1-1; D not certain. V dropped 1 base and J dropped 5 bases, with 11 bases sitting between them. This CDR3 is 14 amino acids long. Germline V CDR1 and CDR2: SGHNT, YENEEA.

The chain has TRBV11-2 and TRBJ2-1; D gene unclear. Trimming took 1 base from V and 7 from J, leaving 11 bases between them. The CDR3 runs 14 residues. The germline V gene has CDR1 SGHAT and CDR2 FQNNGV. DNA of the CDR3: TGTGCCAGCAGCTTAGCAGGTTTCGTGAATGAGCAGTTCTTC. This translates into CASSLAGFVNEQFF.

This clonotype was seen repeatedly, ten times or more. The gene calls are TRBV27 and TRBJ1-1; the D is unclear. Germline V gene data show CDR1 as MNHEY and CDR2 as SMNVEV (reference sequence). This CDR3 spans 13 amino acids. Trimming took 3 bases from V and 4 from J, leaving 9 bases between them. Here the CDR3 DNA reads TGTGCCAGCAGTTTCATATTTGGCACTGAAGCTTTCTTT. It codes for CASSFIFGTEAFF.

This clonotype was counted at least ten times. This rearrangement joins TRBV12-3 or TRBV12-4 to TRBJ2-2; TRBD2 matches 10 bases. The CDR3 sequence is 16 residues long. V lost 5 bases to trimming and J lost 4 bases; unmatched junction nucleotides: 7. The CDR3 is CASSRAGGRVTGELFF. CDR3 DNA sequence: TGTGCCAGCAGTCGAGCGGGGGGGCGGGTCACCGGGGAGCTGTTTTTT.

This clonotype was picked up many times. The genes are TRBV3-1 and TRBJ2-7, with TRBD1 identical over 7 bases. V was clipped by 4 bases and J by 7 bases; unmatched bases: 16. The CDR3 consists of 16 residues. Germline V CDR1 and CDR2: LGHDT, YNNKEL (reference sequence). The CDR3 DNA reads as TGTGCCAGCAGCCCTGTGATGGACAGGTTCTTTGGGGAGCAGTACTTC. Its translation: CASSPVMDRFFGEQYF.

This clonotype occurred many times. The chain employs TRBV12-3 or TRBV12-4 and TRBJ2-2; 7 bases match TRBD1. V lost 7 bases to trimming and J lost 4 bases; unmatched junction nucleotides: 9. This CDR3 region has 15 residues. DNA for the CDR3: TGTGCCAGCATCGCGACAGGGTCAGGCACCGGGGAGCTGTTTTTT. The encoded protein is CASIATGSGTGELFF.

There are many counts of this clonotype. The J gene is TRBJ2-1, the V gene TRBV30; the D is unclear. Germline CDR1 and CDR2: GTSNPN and SVGIG (reference sequence). This CDR3 has 15 residues. V was trimmed by 5 bases and J by 2 bases, leaving 16 bases between them. CDR3 sequence reads: CAWDQRDEPYNEQFF. The CDR3 nucleotides are TGTGCCTGGGACCAAAGGGATGAGCCCTACAATGAGCAGTTCTTC.

Only a few counts were recorded for this clonotype. The V and J genes are TRBV5-6 and TRBJ2-3; TRBD2 matches at 9 bases. Trimming cost V 1 base and J 5 bases; bases outside gene matches: 5. The germline V gene encodes CDR1 SGHDT and CDR2 YYEEEE. This CDR3 contains 15 residues. The CDR3 protein is CASSLLSGRQDTQYF. CDR3 bases: TGTGCCAGCAGCTTGTTGAGCGGGAGGCAAGATACGCAGTATTTT.

This chain joins TRBV6-2 or TRBV6-3 and TRBJ1-3; TRBD1 agrees at 8 bases. Germline CDR1 is MNHEY and CDR2 is SVGEGT. V shed 5 bases and J 2 bases; nucleotides not matched to a gene: 8. This CDR3 contains 16 residues. The CDR3: CASSRTTGDTGNTIYF. The CDR3 nucleotides read TGTGCCAGCAGTCGAACGACAGGGGACACTGGAAACACCATATATTTT.

The chain recombines TRBV28 with TRBJ1-5, with D possibly being TRBD1 (6 bases). The CDR3 is made up of 15 amino acids. V lost 7 bases and J lost 4, with 17 bases in between. The germline V gene has CDR1 MDHEN and CDR2 SYDVKM. This chain's CDR3 is CASIDWGRQNQPQHF. DNA of the CDR3: TGTGCCAGCATCGATTGGGGGCGCCAAAATCAGCCCCAGCATTTT.

This clonotype was seen at least ten times. CDR3 nucleotides: TGTGCCAGCAGCTTAGGCGGGGGGCCCAGCTATGGCTACACCTTC. Protein product: CASSLGGGPSYGYTF. This sequence joins TRBV7-2 and TRBJ1-2; the D gene is possibly TRBD1 (6 bases). Trimming removed 1 base at V and 4 bases at J, with 13 bases between. There are 15 residues in the CDR3. Looked up from germline, CDR1 is SGHTA and CDR2 is FQGNSA.

This clonotype was observed a handful of times. It may be a read error: a sequence one base away is much more abundant. This sequence joins TRBV2 and TRBJ2-2; the D gene is possibly TRBD1 (6 bases). CDR1 and CDR2 from the germline V gene are SNHLY and FYNNEI. The CDR3 spans 13 residues. The CDR3 spells CASSAGDTGEPFF. For the CDR3, the DNA is TGTGCCAGCAGTGCAGGGGACACCGGGGAGCCGTTTTTT. The whole variable domain, remainder taken from reference TRBV2 and TRBJ2-2, is EPEVTQTPSHQVTQMGQEVILRCVPISNHLYFYWYRQILGQKVEFLVSFYNNEISEKSEIFDDQFSVERPDGSNFTLKIRSTKLEDSAMYFCASSAGDTGEPFFGEGSRLTVL.

This clonotype turned up a few times. J is TRBJ2-1 and V is TRBV19, with D perhaps matching TRBD1 (6 bases). With 4 bases removed from V and 8 bases from J, the gap between germline ends came to 15 bases. The CDR3 has 14 amino acids. CDR1 is LNHDA, CDR2 SQIVND, per germline (reference sequence). The CDR3 protein is CASSTEGVFDEQFF. The CDR3 coding sequence is TGTGCCAGTAGTACTGAGGGGGTCTTCGATGAGCAGTTCTTC.

This sequence joins TRBV5-1 and TRBJ2-7; D is uncertain. The V gene's germline CDR1 is SGHRS and CDR2 YFSETQ. This CDR3 contains 12 residues. Trimming took 0 bases from V and 6 from J, leaving 7 bases between them. The DNA of the CDR3 is TGCGCCAGCAGCTTGGGCGACTGCGAGCAGTACTTC. It translates to CASSLGDCEQYF.

This clonotype was picked up many times. The chain employs TRBV11-3 and TRBJ2-1, with TRBD2 as a possible D gene (6 bases). CDR3 length equals 11 residues. CDR1 and CDR2 from the germline V gene are SGHNT and YENEEA. V dropped 5 bases and J dropped 9 bases, with 8 bases sitting between them. The CDR3 reads CASSGDFEQFF. The CDR3, as DNA: TGTGCCAGCAGCGGGGACTTTGAGCAGTTCTTC.

This clonotype appeared many times. The chain employs TRBV24-1 and TRBJ1-1; D gene ambiguous. Germline V lookup: CDR1 KGHDR, CDR2 SFDVKD. V lost 7 bases and J 8 bases, leaving 10 bases between the germline ends. The CDR3 has 11 residues. The CDR3 loop reads CATRGGEEAFF. The CDR3 nucleotides are TGTGCCACCAGGGGAGGAGAGGAAGCTTTCTTT.

This clonotype was counted many times. V is TRBV28 and J is TRBJ2-7; D is possibly TRBD1 or TRBD2 (5 bases each). Trimming cost V 0 bases and J 0 bases, with 12 bases left between them. Germline V lookup: CDR1 MDHEN, CDR2 SYDVKM. The CDR3 sequence is 16 residues long. CDR3 residues: CASSLWPGTTSYEQYF. DNA of the CDR3: TGTGCCAGCAGTTTATGGCCCGGGACCACCTCCTACGAGCAGTACTTC.

V gene TRBV5-1 combines with J gene TRBJ2-7; D tentatively reads TRBD1 or TRBD2 (6 bases each). The CDR3 runs 16 residues. V lost 4 bases to trimming and J lost 1 base, with 18 bases between them. CDR1 and CDR2 (germline): SGHRS, YFSETQ. CDR3 nucleotides: TGCGCCAGCAGCAACCGCCCGGGGGCCAATTCCTACGAGCAGTACTTC. Protein sequence: CASSNRPGANSYEQYF.

For this clonotype: This may be a read error: a much more frequent sequence differs by one nucleotide. The chain employs TRBV3-1 and TRBJ2-7; TRBD1 matches 7 bases. CDR3 length equals 14 residues. Germline-derived CDR1 and CDR2 are LGHDT and YNNKEL (reference sequence). The DNA for the CDR3 is TGTGCCAGCAGCCAGTCACAGGGGCTTCACGAGCAGTGCTTC. It translates to CASSQSQGLHEQCF.

A few counts support this clonotype. The chain couples TRBV30 to TRBJ1-1; a weak D match, TRBD1 (5 bases). The V gene lost 3 bases and the J gene lost 8 bases, with 10 bases spanning the gap. CDR1 GTSNPN and CDR2 SVGIG come from the germline V gene (reference sequence). CDR3 length equals 11 residues. CDR3 region: CAWSLRGEAFF. In DNA form, the CDR3 reads TGTGCCTGGAGCTTACGGGGGGAAGCTTTCTTT. The complete variable domain, with remaining parts taken from reference TRBV30 and TRBJ1-1, reads SQTIHQWPATLVQPVGSPLSLECTVEGTSNPNLYWYRQAAGRGLQLLFYSVGIGQISSEVPQNLSASRPQDRQFILSSKKLLLSDSGFYLCAWSLRGEAFFGQGTRLTVV.

This clonotype has only a few counts. V gene TRBV2 combines with J gene TRBJ2-6; 8 bases fit TRBD1. This CDR3 spans 18 amino acids. V lost 6 bases and J lost 0; bases outside the gene matches: 10. CDR1 and CDR2 (germline): SNHLY, FYNNEI. This chain's CDR3 is CASRKRTGFLSGANVLTF. CDR3 nucleotides: TGTGCCAGCAGGAAAAGGACAGGGTTTCTCTCTGGGGCCAACGTCCTGACTTTC.

The V gene is TRBV4-2, the J gene TRBJ1-1; 7 nucleotides line up with TRBD1. The CDR3 is made up of 15 amino acids. The germline V gene encodes CDR1 LGHNA and CDR2 YNFKEQ. V shed 4 bases and J 4 bases; nucleotides not matched to a gene: 9. The CDR3 DNA is TGTGCCAGCAGCCGAGAATCAGGGGGGATCACTGAAGCTTTCTTT. Its translation is CASSRESGGITEAFF.

This clonotype was seen at least ten times. The genes are TRBV29-1 and TRBJ1-3; unclear D gene. Looked up from germline, CDR1 is SQVTM and CDR2 is ANQGSEA. The CDR3 covers 13 residues. V lost 4 bases to trimming and J lost 2 bases, with 9 bases between them. The CDR3 coding sequence is TGCAGCGTTGGGAGAGGAACTGGAAACACCATATATTTT. This translates into CSVGRGTGNTIYF.

This clonotype was counted many times. The V gene is TRBV30, the J gene TRBJ2-7; 7 bases match TRBD2. The CDR3 covers 13 residues. V lost 7 bases, J lost 2 bases, and 8 bases stayed unmatched. Germline CDR1 reads GTSNPN; CDR2 reads SVGIG (reference sequence). This CDR3 is CASREDGPYEQYF. CDR3 DNA: TGTGCCTCCCGGGAGGACGGACCCTACGAGCAGTACTTC.

This chain uses TRBV11-3 with TRBJ2-2; TRBD1 might be the D (6 bases). Trimming pared 0 bases from V and 6 bases from J, leaving 14 bases between. The CDR3 covers 16 residues. Germline V CDR1 and CDR2: SGHNT, YENEEA. CDR3 protein: CASSLDRQGRAGELFF. Here the CDR3 DNA reads TGTGCCAGCAGCTTAGATCGCCAGGGGCGGGCCGGGGAGCTGTTTTTT.

The sample holds a few counts of this clonotype. The chain is built from TRBV6-1 and TRBJ1-2; D perhaps matches TRBD1 (5 bases). Trimming shortened V by 6 bases and J by 8 bases, and 16 bases separated the two germline ends. The CDR3 is 13 residues long. Germline CDR1 and CDR2: MNHNS and SASEGT. CDR3 in amino acids: CASSSRENGGYTF. The CDR3 DNA reads as TGTGCCAGCAGCAGCAGGGAAAACGGCGGCTACACCTTC.